Listed below are T cell receptor beta chains from one sample, sequenced in a study of shared clonotypes between healthy human individuals. Using immunoSEQ multiplex PCR, the repertoire was profiled, and TCRdb retains in-frame clones only, with some absent. The table has approximately 1.1 million clones, around three quarters seen once. The sample taken for sequencing was memory CD4+ T cells from PBMCs. These TCRs come from a man younger than 35 in good health. Some clones in this sample may be carry-over from other donors' samples. The CDR3 runs from the conserved cysteine through the conserved F or W. Each record gives: CDR3 protein, V gene, J gene, clone size. Clone size is stated in some rows and not others, as once, few, many or a class when expanded.

CDR3: CASSYSLSADTQYF
V: TRBV6-5
J: TRBJ2-3
size: -

CDR3: CASTLVGKAGNTEAFF
V: TRBV28
J: TRBJ1-1
size: -

CDR3: CASITDIAKNIQYF
V: TRBV2
J: TRBJ2-4
size: -

CDR3: CAISESSLSNEQFF
V: TRBV10-3
J: TRBJ2-1
size: -

CDR3: CASAAGPGANVLTF
V: TRBV5-1
J: TRBJ2-6
size: -

CDR3: CASSIGHGPARGNEQFF
V: TRBV19
J: TRBJ2-1
size: -

CDR3: CASSGNSGNTIYF
V: TRBV11-3
J: TRBJ1-3
size: once

CDR3: CASSPRTSGRDEQFF
V: TRBV7-2
J: TRBJ2-1
size: -

CDR3: CASKGQASRGYTF
V: TRBV2
J: TRBJ1-2
size: -

CDR3: CAWSPTRSRRLAGGPYEQYF
V: TRBV30
J: TRBJ2-7
size: -

CDR3: CASSFARDSYEQYF
V: TRBV7-2
J: TRBJ2-7
size: -

CDR3: CASSGGQATGLAEYEQYF
V: TRBV7-8
J: TRBJ2-7
size: -

CDR3: CASSLAREHRGFF
V: TRBV7-2
J: TRBJ2-1
size: -

CDR3: CASSGTSARGERGRLYEQFF
V: TRBV28
J: TRBJ2-1
size: -

CDR3: CASNLEGLRNYGYTF
V: TRBV2
J: TRBJ1-2
size: -

CDR3: CASSARDGDTDTQYF
V: TRBV9
J: TRBJ2-3
size: -

CDR3: CASSPIGGSRPHDTGELFF
V: TRBV11-2
J: TRBJ2-2
size: -

CDR3: CASSLGAFYGYTF
V: TRBV5-1
J: TRBJ1-2
size: -